The 5 T cell receptor beta chains presented below share a single source sample, sequenced in a study of monozygotic twins with cystic fibrosis. Repertoires were generated with immunoSEQ multiplex PCR, while TCRdb's copy carries only in-frame clones and drops some. The sample records around 15,000 clones, 80% to 90% being singletons. The material sequenced was blood. The receptor set was obtained from a boy younger than 18 with cystic fibrosis.

V is TRBV6-1 and J is TRBJ2-2; 9 bases are shared with TRBD2. Germline values: CDR1 MNHNS, CDR2 SASEGT. After removal of 2 bases from V and 3 bases from J, the junction contained 7 bases not matched to a gene. The CDR3 is 17 amino acids. The CDR3 is CASSELAGVIHTGELFF. The CDR3 DNA reads as TGTGCCAGCAGTGAATTAGCGGGAGTCATTCACACCGGGGAGCTGTTTTTT.

The J gene is TRBJ2-3, the V gene TRBV10-3, with D possibly TRBD2 on 6 matching bases. With 11 bases removed from V and 0 bases from J, the gap between germline ends came to 15 bases. The CDR3 loop spans 14 amino acids. Germline CDR1 and CDR2: ENHRY and SYGVKD. CDR3 amino acids: CAAQWGTSTDTQYF. For the CDR3, the DNA is TGTGCCGCACAATGGGGGACTAGCACAGATACGCAGTATTTT.

The chain carries TRBV6-6 and TRBJ2-1, with 7 positions matching TRBD2. The CDR3 totals 15 residues. Per the germline V gene, CDR1 is MNHNY and CDR2 is SVGAGI (reference sequence). V dropped 2 bases and J dropped 5; count of bases not matched to a gene: 6. The CDR3 nucleotides are TGTGCCAGCAGTTACGTCCAGCGGGGTGACAATGAGCAGTTCTTC. Its translation: CASSYVQRGDNEQFF.

The chain is built from TRBV30 and TRBJ2-5; D not resolved. This CDR3 has 13 amino acids. Germline V gene lookup returns CDR1 GTSNPN and CDR2 SVGIG (reference sequence). Trimming shortened V by 7 bases and J by 1 base, and 13 bases separated the two germline ends. The CDR3 protein is CASESDFQETQYF. The CDR3 DNA sequence: TGTGCCTCGGAGTCGGATTTCCAAGAGACCCAGTACTTC.

The chain joins TRBV19 to TRBJ2-1; D remains unclear. Trimming removed 0 bases at V and 7 bases at J, with 10 bases between. Looked up from germline, CDR1 is LNHDA and CDR2 is SQIVND (reference sequence). The CDR3 runs 14 residues. This chain's CDR3 is CASSIEAAVNEQFF. The CDR3 DNA follows: TGTGCCAGTAGTATAGAAGCCGCGGTGAATGAGCAGTTCTTC.